This T cell receptor (beta chain) was documented in a study of early T cells in non-severe SARS-CoV-2 infection. This CDR3 spans 13 amino acids. Between the trimmed V and J ends, which lost 7 bases and 0 bases, there was a span of 10 bases. Germline CDR1 DFQATT, CDR2 SNEGSKA (reference sequence). This clonotype was seen repeatedly, ten times or more. TCRdb ran MiXCR on the 5' RACE reads and lists one entry per CDR3 protein. The sample lists tens of thousands of distinct CDR3 sequences; roughly a tenth were seen once. Sequencing was done on a sample of whole blood. The V call is TRBV20-1, the J call TRBJ2-1; D uncertain. The sequence came from an adult who was a healthcare worker with PCR-confirmed SARS-CoV-2 infection or an uninfected control (not recorded which). The CDR3: CSVDSLSYNEQFF. DNA of the CDR3: TGCAGTGTCGACTCACTCTCCTACAATGAGCAGTTCTTC.